This T cell receptor beta chain was captured by sequencing in a study of T cell responses to AZD1222 COVID-19 vaccine. Study-level findings and limits: At 160-218 and 743-854, vaccine-associated CD4 TCRs were dominant, and they spanned spike. Among AZD1222 vaccinees, only five to seven were seropositive at baseline.

As regards this clone: Its specificity is unknown.

Measured with immunoSEQ multiplex PCR; TCRdb has only the in-frame clones, and not every one. Altogether roughly 120,000 clones are present, about 92% being singletons, with the ten largest covering approximately 3.1%. V dropped 0 bases and J dropped 10 bases, with 21 bases sitting between them. Germline CDR1 MNHNS, CDR2 SASEGT. The CDR3 extends over 16 amino acids. The sequences come from peripheral blood, collected on day 0 of AZD1222 vaccination. The rearrangement joins TRBV6-1 to TRBJ1-2; D remains ambiguous. This sequence originates from an adult in good health. The CDR3 sequence is CASSEAPRRPMCDYTF. CDR3 DNA sequence: TGTGCCAGCAGTGAAGCGCCGAGACGGCCAATGTGTGACTACACCTTC.